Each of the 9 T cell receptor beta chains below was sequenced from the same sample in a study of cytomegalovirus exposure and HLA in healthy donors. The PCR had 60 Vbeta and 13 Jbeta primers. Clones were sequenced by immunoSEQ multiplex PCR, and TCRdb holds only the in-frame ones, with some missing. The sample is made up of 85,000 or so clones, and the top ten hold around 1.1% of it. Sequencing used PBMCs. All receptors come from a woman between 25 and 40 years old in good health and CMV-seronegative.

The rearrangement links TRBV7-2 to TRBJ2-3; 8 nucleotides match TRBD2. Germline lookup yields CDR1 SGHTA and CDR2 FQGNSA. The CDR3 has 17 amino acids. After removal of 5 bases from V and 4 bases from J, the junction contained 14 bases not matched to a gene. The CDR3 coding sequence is TGTGCCAGCAGCCCCCCGGGTGGCGGGAGGCTTGCAGATACGCAGTATTTT. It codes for CASSPPGGGRLADTQYF.

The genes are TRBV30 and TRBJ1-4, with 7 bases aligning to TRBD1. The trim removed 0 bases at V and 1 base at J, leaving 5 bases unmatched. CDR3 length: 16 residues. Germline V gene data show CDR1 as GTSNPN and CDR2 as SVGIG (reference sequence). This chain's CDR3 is CAWSVGGGRTNEKLFF. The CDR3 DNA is TGTGCCTGGAGTGTAGGAGGGGGCCGAACTAATGAAAAACTGTTTTTT. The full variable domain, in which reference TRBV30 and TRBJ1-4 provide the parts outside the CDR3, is SQTIHQWPATLVQPVGSPLSLECTVEGTSNPNLYWYRQAAGRGLQLLFYSVGIGQISSEVPQNLSASRPQDRQFILSSKKLLLSDSGFYLCAWSVGGGRTNEKLFFGSGTQLSVL.

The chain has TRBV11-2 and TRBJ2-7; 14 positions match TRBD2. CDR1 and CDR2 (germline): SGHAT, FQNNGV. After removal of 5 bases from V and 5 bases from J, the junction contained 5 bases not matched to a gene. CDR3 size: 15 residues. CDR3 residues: CASSPGLAGDNEQYF. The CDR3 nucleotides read TGTGCCAGCAGCCCGGGACTAGCGGGAGATAACGAGCAGTACTTC.

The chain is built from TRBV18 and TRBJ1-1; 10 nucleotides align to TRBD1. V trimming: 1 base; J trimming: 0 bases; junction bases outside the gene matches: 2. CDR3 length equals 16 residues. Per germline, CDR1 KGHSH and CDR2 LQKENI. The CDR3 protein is CASSPQGTGVNTEAFF. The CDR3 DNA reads TGTGCCAGCTCACCACAGGGGACAGGGGTGAACACTGAAGCTTTCTTT.

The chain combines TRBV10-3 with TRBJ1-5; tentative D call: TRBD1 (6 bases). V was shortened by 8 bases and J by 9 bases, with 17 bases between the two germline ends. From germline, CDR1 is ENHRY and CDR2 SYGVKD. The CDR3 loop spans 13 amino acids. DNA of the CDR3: TGTGCCATCGGAGCAGGGGTGACGGGGCCCCAGCATTTT. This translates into CAIGAGVTGPQHF.

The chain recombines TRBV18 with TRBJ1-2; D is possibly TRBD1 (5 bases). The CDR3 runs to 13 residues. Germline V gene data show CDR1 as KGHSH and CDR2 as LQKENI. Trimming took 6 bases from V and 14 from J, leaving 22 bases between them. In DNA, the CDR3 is TGTGCCAGCTCCCCGGACACCGAACATGGCTGGACCTTC. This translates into CASSPDTEHGWTF.

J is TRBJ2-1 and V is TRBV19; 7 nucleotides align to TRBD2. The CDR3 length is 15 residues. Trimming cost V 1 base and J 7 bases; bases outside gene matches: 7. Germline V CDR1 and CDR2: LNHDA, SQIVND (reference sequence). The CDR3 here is CASSIGSSGGNEQFF. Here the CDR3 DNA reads TGTGCCAGTAGTATAGGTTCTAGCGGCGGAAATGAGCAGTTCTTC.

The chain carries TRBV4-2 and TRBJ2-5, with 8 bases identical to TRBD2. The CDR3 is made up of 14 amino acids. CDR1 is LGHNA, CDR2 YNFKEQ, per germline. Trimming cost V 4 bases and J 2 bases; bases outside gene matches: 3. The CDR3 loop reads CASSPGGEQETQYF. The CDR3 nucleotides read TGTGCCAGCAGCCCCGGGGGGGAACAAGAGACCCAGTACTTC.

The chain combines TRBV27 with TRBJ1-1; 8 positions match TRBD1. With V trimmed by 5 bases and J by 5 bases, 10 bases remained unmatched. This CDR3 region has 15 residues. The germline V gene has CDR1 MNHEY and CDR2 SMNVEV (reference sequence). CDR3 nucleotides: TGTGCCAGCAGTGTATTTGACAGGGGTAGAACTGAAGCTTTCTTT. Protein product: CASSVFDRGRTEAFF.